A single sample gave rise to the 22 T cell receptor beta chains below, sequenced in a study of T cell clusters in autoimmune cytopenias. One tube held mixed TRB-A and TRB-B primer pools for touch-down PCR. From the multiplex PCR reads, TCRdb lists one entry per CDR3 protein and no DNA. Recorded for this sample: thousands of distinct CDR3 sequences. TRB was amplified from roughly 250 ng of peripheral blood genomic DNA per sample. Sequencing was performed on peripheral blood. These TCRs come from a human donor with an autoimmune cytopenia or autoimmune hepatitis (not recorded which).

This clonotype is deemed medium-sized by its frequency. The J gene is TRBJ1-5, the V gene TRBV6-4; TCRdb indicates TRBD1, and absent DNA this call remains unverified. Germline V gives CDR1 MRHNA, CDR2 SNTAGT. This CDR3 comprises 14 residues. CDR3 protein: CASYYRGRRQPQHF.

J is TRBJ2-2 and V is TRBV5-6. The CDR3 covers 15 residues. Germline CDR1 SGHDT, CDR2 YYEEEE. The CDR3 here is CASSLEQHRTGELFF.

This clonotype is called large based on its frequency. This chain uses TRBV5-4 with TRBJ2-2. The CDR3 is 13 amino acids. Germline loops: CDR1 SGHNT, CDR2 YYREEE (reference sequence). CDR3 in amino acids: CASTDTQSGELFF.

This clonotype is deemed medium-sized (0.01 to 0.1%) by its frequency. The CDR3 loop is CAWGPGGNNQPQHF. The chain links TRBV30 to TRBJ1-5; TCRdb returns TRBD1, unconfirmable since there is no DNA. The germline CDR1 and CDR2 sequences are GTSNPN and SVGIG (reference sequence). The CDR3 consists of 14 residues.

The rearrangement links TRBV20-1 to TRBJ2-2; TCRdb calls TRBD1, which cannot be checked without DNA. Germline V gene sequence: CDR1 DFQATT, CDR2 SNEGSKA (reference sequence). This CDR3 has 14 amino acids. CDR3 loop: CSAPGGSDTGELFF.

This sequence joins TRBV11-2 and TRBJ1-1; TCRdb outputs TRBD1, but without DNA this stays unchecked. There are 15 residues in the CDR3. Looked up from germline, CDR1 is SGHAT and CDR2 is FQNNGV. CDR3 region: CASSSLRSGGTEAFF. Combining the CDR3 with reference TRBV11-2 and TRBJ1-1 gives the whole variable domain EAGVAQSPRYKIIEKRQSVAFWCNPISGHATLYWYQQILGQGPKLLIQFQNNGVVDDSQLPKDRFSAERLKGVDSTLKIQPAKLEDSAVYLCASSSLRSGGTEAFFGQGTRLTVV.

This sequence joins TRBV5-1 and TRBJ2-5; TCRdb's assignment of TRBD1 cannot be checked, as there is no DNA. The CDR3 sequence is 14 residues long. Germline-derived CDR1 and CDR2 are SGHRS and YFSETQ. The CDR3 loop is CASSRPGQQETQYF.

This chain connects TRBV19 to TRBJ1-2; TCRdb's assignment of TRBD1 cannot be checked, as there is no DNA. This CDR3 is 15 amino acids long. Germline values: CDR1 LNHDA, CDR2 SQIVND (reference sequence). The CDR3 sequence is CASSIGTGPNYGYTF.

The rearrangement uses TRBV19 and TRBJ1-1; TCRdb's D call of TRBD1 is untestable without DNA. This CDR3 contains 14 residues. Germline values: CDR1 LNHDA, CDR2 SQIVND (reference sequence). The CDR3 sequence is CASRPQGGNTEAFF.

The CDR3 reads CSAQGGGTEAFF. The chain couples TRBV29-1 to TRBJ1-1; TCRdb names TRBD1, which stays unverified in the absence of DNA. The germline V gene encodes CDR1 SQVTM and CDR2 ANQGSEA. The CDR3 is made up of 12 amino acids.

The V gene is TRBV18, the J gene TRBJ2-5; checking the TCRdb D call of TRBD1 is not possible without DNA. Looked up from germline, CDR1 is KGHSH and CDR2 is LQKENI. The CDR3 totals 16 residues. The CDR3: CASSESSAQLGETQYF.

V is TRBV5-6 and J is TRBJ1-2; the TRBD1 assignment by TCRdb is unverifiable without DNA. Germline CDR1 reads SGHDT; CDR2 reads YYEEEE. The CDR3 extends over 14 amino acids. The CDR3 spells CASSWGQENYGYTF.

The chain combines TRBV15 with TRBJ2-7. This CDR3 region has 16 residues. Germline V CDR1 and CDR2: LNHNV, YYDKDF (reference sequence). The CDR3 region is CATSRDYSTGLYEQYF.

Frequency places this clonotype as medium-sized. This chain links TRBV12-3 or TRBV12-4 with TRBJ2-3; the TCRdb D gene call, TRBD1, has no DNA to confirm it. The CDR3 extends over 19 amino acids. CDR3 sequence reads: CASSPTGTGGLASTDTQYF.

This CDR3 is CASSLAVKGYNEQFF. The rearrangement links TRBV7-3 to TRBJ2-1. This CDR3 comprises 15 residues. Looked up from germline, CDR1 is SGHTA and CDR2 is FQGTGA.

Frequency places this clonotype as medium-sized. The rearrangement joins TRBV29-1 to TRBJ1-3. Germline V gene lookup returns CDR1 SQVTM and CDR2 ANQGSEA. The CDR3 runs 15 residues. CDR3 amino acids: CSVRTPLGSGNTIYF.

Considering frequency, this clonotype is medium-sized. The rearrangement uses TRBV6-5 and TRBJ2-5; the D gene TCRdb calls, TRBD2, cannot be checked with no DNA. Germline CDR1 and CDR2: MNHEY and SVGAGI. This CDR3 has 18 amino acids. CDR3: CASSYRAVGTSLGETQYF.

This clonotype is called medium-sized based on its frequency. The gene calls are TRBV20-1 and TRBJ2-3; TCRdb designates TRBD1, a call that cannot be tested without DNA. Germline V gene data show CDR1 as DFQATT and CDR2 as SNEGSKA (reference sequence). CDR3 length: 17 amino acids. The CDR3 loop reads CSARDPKTGPSTDTQYF.

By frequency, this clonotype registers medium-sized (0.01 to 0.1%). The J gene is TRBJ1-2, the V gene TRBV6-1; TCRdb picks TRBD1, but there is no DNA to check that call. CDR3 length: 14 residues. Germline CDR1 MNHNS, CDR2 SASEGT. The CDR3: CASSVGTVNYGYTF.

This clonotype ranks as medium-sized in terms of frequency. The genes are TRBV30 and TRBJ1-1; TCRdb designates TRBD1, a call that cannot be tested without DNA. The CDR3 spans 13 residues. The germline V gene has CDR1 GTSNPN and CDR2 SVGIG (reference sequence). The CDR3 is CAWSVRTGFEAFF.

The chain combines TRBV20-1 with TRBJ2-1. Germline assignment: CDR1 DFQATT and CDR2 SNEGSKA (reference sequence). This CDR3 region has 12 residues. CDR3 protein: CSVKSSYNEQFF.

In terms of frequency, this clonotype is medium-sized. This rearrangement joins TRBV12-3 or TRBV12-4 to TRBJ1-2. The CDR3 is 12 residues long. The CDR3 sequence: CASSPGLYGYTF.